What follows are 21 T cell receptor beta chains derived from one specimen sequenced in a study of T cells in Graves' hyperthyroidism and ophthalmopathy. RNA transcripts gave rise to amplified TCR beta CDR3 regions. The HTBI set primed first-round TCR CDR3 RT-PCR. Via MiXCR, TCRdb re-called the multiplex PCR reads, giving one row per CDR3 protein. The repertoire has hundreds of thousands of distinct CDR3 sequences, under 15% of them found once; the top ten carry around 9.2%. Sequencing was carried out using blood. These receptors all come from a woman aged 18 to 35 with Graves' hyperthyroidism.

In its sample, this clonotype was seen many times. The chain couples TRBV7-8 to TRBJ2-7; 7 nucleotides line up with TRBD1. The V segment lost 3 bases and the J segment 3 bases; nucleotides outside the gene matches: 11. This CDR3 spans 16 amino acids. Germline assignment: CDR1 SGHVS and CDR2 FQNEAQ. DNA of the CDR3: TGTGCCAGCAGCTTGCCGTCCGGGACAGTACTCTACGAGCAGTACTTC. This sequence encodes CASSLPSGTVLYEQYF.

In its sample, this clonotype was seen many times. This rearrangement joins TRBV20-1 to TRBJ2-1; TRBD2 agrees at 8 bases. V trimming: 7 bases; J trimming: 5 bases; junction bases outside the gene matches: 7. Germline V gene data show CDR1 as DFQATT and CDR2 as SNEGSKA (reference sequence). The CDR3 runs to 13 residues. The CDR3 sequence: CSVTSGYHNEQFF. DNA for the CDR3: TGCAGTGTCACTAGCGGCTACCACAATGAGCAGTTCTTC.

This clonotype was counted between two and nine times. This chain links TRBV14 with TRBJ2-7; D is unresolved. Per the germline V gene, CDR1 is SGHDN and CDR2 is FVKESK. CDR3 length: 14 amino acids. V gave up 4 bases and J gave up 3 bases, with 13 bases separating them. In DNA form, the CDR3 reads TGTGCCAGCAGCCCCCTTAAGGGTGGCTACGAGCAGTACTTC. Encoded protein: CASSPLKGGYEQYF.

Written as DNA, the CDR3 is TGCAGTGCTAGAAGGCCAGGCTATGGCTACACCTTC. Translation: CSARRPGYGYTF. The chain recombines TRBV20-1 with TRBJ1-2; D remains ambiguous. V was trimmed by 2 bases and J by 4 bases, leaving 8 bases between them. CDR1 is DFQATT and CDR2 is SNEGSKA in the germline V gene (reference sequence). The CDR3 is made up of 12 amino acids.

The table lists this clonotype with many counts. The chain carries TRBV2 and TRBJ1-5; D is unclear. CDR1 is SNHLY, CDR2 FYNNEI, per germline. Trimming cost V 11 bases and J 3 bases, with 11 bases left between them. The CDR3 is 12 amino acids. The CDR3 region is CAGRHDNQPQHF. The CDR3 nucleotides read TGTGCCGGGAGACATGACAATCAGCCCCAGCATTTT.

This clonotype was observed many times. This rearrangement joins TRBV12-5 to TRBJ1-1; D gene ambiguous. The V gene lost 2 bases and the J gene lost 1 base, with 11 bases spanning the gap. Per the germline V gene, CDR1 is LGHNT and CDR2 is FRNRAP. This CDR3 spans 15 amino acids. CDR3 DNA sequence: TGTGCTAGTGGTTTGAACTCCCTGGGGAACACTGAAGCTTTCTTT. It is translated as CASGLNSLGNTEAFF.

Ten or more counts support this clonotype. The junction differs from germline at one of its ends, possibly a read error. This chain joins TRBV2 and TRBJ2-3; weak D call: TRBD2 (5 bases). The CDR3 is 15 amino acids. Germline-derived CDR1 and CDR2 are SNHLY and FYNNEI. The CDR3 region is CASSEAVGGTDTQYF. The CDR3, as DNA: TGTGCCAGCAGCGAAGCGGTCGGGGGCACAGATACGCAGTATTTT.

This chain joins TRBV27 and TRBJ2-6; D gene ambiguous. The CDR3 has 14 amino acids. The V gene lost 7 bases and the J gene lost 4 bases, with 11 bases spanning the gap. In germline, CDR1 is MNHEY, CDR2 SMNVEV (reference sequence). CDR3 loop: CASNPGLGANVLTF. CDR3 sequence (DNA): TGTGCCAGCAACCCAGGCCTCGGGGCCAACGTCCTGACTTTC.

This chain joins TRBV9 and TRBJ2-2, with TRBD2 as a possible D gene (5 bases). Per the germline V gene, CDR1 is SGDLS and CDR2 is YYNGEE. V dropped 4 bases and J dropped 4 bases, with 20 bases sitting between them. The CDR3 covers 17 residues. The CDR3 nucleotides are TGTGCCAGCAGCCCTAGAGGGAGAGCGGCGGTCACCGGGGAGCTGTTTTTT. The encoded protein is CASSPRGRAAVTGELFF.

This clonotype appeared many times. The chain links TRBV7-8 to TRBJ2-1, with 9 bases identical to TRBD2. This CDR3 spans 16 amino acids. V lost 2 bases to trimming and J lost 5 bases; unmatched junction nucleotides: 7. The germline gives CDR1 SGHVS, CDR2 FQNEAQ. The chain's CDR3 is CASSLTLAGRNNEQFF. The DNA of the CDR3 is TGTGCCAGCAGCTTAACCCTAGCGGGGAGGAACAATGAGCAGTTCTTC.

Many counts were recorded for this clonotype. V is TRBV7-8 and J is TRBJ1-1; D is possibly TRBD1 (5 bases). The CDR3 is made up of 13 amino acids. Looked up from germline, CDR1 is SGHVS and CDR2 is FQNEAQ. Trimming shortened V by 8 bases and J by 8 bases, and 18 bases separated the two germline ends. The CDR3 region is CASSLSGAAEAFF. Written as DNA, the CDR3 is TGTGCCAGCTCATTATCCGGGGCAGCAGAAGCTTTCTTT.

This clonotype was seen many times. The CDR3 DNA is TGTGCCAGTAGTCGGTCCACCGACTATGGCTACACCTTC. The encoded protein is CASSRSTDYGYTF. The chain recombines TRBV19 with TRBJ1-2; no definite D call. In germline, CDR1 is LNHDA, CDR2 SQIVND (reference sequence). V was pared by 5 bases and J by 3 bases, with 10 bases between. This CDR3 is built from 13 residues. Full variable domain (remainder filled in from reference TRBV19 and TRBJ1-2): DGGITQSPKYLFRKEGQNVTLSCEQNLNHDAMYWYRQDPGQGLRLIYYSQIVNDFQKGDIAEGYSVSREKKESFPLTVTSAQKNPTAFYLCASSRSTDYGYTFGSGTRLTVV.

This clonotype was counted ten times or more. This sequence joins TRBV5-1 and TRBJ1-2; D uncertain. The V gene lost 0 bases and the J gene lost 8 bases, with 8 bases spanning the gap. Germline CDR1 and CDR2: SGHRS and YFSETQ. CDR3 size: 12 residues. CDR3 DNA sequence: TGCGCCAGCAGCTTGGATGTTCAGGGCTACACCTTC. It specifies CASSLDVQGYTF.

This clonotype was found many times. This chain links TRBV11-2 with TRBJ2-7, with 7 bases lining up with TRBD1. The CDR3 has 16 residues. Germline-derived CDR1 and CDR2 are SGHAT and FQNNGV. The V segment lost 5 bases and the J segment 0 bases; nucleotides outside the gene matches: 10. The CDR3 DNA sequence: TGTGCCAGCAGCACCTACGGACAGGACATCTCCTACGAGCAGTACTTC. Translating gives CASSTYGQDISYEQYF.

This clonotype was seen repeatedly, ten times or more. V usage is TRBV30 and J usage is TRBJ2-1; 12 nucleotides line up with TRBD2. There are 18 residues in the CDR3. J was trimmed by 3 bases and V by 0 bases; bases with no gene match: 9. The germline V gene has CDR1 GTSNPN and CDR2 SVGIG (reference sequence). The CDR3 nucleotides read TGTGCCTGGAGTGTAGCTAGCGGGAGGGGTAGAAGCTACAATGAGCAGTTCTTC. This translates into CAWSVASGRGRSYNEQFF.

Many counts were recorded for this clonotype. This sequence joins TRBV18 and TRBJ2-1; the D gene is possibly TRBD2 (5 bases). The V end lost 5 bases, the J end lost 7 bases, and 12 bases lay between the germline ends. The CDR3 covers 13 residues. Germline V lookup: CDR1 KGHSH, CDR2 LQKENI. DNA of the CDR3: TGTGCCAGCTCAAAAGCTACGGGGAATGAGCAGTTCTTC. Protein product: CASSKATGNEQFF. The complete variable domain, with remaining parts taken from reference TRBV18 and TRBJ2-1, reads NAGVMQNPRHLVRRRGQEARLRCSPMKGHSHVYWYRQLPEEGLKFMVYLQKENIIDESGMPKERFSAEFPKEGPSILRIQQVVRGDSAAYFCASSKATGNEQFFGPGTRLTVL.

This clonotype appeared many times. The gene calls are TRBV28 and TRBJ2-7, with 7 bases aligning to TRBD1. V was clipped by 7 bases and J by 4 bases; unmatched bases: 10. CDR1 and CDR2 from the germline V gene are MDHEN and SYDVKM. The CDR3 length is 14 residues. The CDR3 DNA reads TGTGCCAGCACCTCCGGGACAGCCTATTACGAGCAGTACTTC. Its translation: CASTSGTAYYEQYF.

The sample holds many counts of this clonotype. The V call is TRBV5-1, the J call TRBJ2-2; no firm D call. The CDR3 covers 14 residues. From germline, CDR1 is SGHRS and CDR2 YFSETQ. Trimming took 6 bases from V and 2 from J, leaving 11 bases between them. CDR3 residues: CASTGSTNTGELFF. The DNA of the CDR3 is TGCGCCAGCACGGGTAGCACAAACACCGGGGAGCTGTTTTTT.

Many counts were recorded for this clonotype. V and J are TRBV6-1 and TRBJ1-5; the match to TRBD1 covers 9 bases. The trim removed 3 bases at V and 11 bases at J, leaving 14 bases unmatched. CDR1 and CDR2 from the germline V gene are MNHNS and SASEGT. This CDR3 has 16 residues. DNA of the CDR3: TGTGCCAGCAGTGATCCCATCGGACAGGGGTTTGGGACCCAGCATTTT. It encodes CASSDPIGQGFGTQHF.

The chain has TRBV15 and TRBJ1-5; TRBD1 matches 7 bases. V lost 8 bases, J lost 7 bases, and 14 bases stayed unmatched. Germline V gene data show CDR1 as LNHNV and CDR2 as YYDKDF (reference sequence). The CDR3 is 15 amino acids. The CDR3 here is CATESGEGGRQPQHF. DNA of the CDR3: TGTGCCACCGAATCGGGTGAAGGGGGCAGACAGCCCCAGCATTTT.

Many counts were recorded for this clonotype. The chain links TRBV11-2 to TRBJ2-1; 12 nucleotides align to TRBD1. V lost 5 bases, J lost 6 bases, and 8 bases stayed unmatched. Per the germline V gene, CDR1 is SGHAT and CDR2 is FQNNGV. This CDR3 region has 16 residues. The CDR3 DNA reads as TGTGCCAGCAGCCACTGGGACAGGGGGCGGTTCAATGAGCAGTTCTTC. Translation gives CASSHWDRGRFNEQFF.